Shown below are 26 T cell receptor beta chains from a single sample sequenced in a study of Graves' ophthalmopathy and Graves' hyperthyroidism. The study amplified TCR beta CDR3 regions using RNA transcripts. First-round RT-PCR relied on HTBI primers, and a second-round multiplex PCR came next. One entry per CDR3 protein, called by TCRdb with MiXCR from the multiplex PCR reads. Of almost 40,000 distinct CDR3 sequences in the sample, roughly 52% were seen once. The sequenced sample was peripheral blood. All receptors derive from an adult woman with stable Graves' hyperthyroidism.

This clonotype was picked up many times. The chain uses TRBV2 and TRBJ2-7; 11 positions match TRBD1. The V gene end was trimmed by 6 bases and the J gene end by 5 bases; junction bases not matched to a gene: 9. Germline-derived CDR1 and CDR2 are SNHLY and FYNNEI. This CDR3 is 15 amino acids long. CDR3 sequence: CASSVGQGARNEQYF. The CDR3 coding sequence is TGTGCCAGCAGCGTAGGACAGGGGGCTAGGAACGAGCAGTACTTC. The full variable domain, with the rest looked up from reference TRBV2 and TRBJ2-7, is EPEVTQTPSHQVTQMGQEVILRCVPISNHLYFYWYRQILGQKVEFLVSFYNNEISEKSEIFDDQFSVERPDGSNFTLKIRSTKLEDSAMYFCASSVGQGARNEQYFGPGTRLTVT.

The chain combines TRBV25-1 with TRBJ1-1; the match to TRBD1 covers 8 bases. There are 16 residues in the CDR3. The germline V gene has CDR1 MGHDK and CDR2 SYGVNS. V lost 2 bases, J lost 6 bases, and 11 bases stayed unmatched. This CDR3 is CASSETTGQGYAEAFF. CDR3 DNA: TGTGCCAGCAGTGAAACAACTGGACAGGGCTATGCTGAAGCTTTCTTT.

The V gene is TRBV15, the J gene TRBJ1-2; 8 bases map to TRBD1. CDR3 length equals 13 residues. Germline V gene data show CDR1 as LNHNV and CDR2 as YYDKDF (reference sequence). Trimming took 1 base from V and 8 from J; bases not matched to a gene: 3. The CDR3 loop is CATSRVQGEGYTF. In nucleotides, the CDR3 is TGTGCCACCAGCAGAGTACAGGGGGAGGGCTACACCTTC.

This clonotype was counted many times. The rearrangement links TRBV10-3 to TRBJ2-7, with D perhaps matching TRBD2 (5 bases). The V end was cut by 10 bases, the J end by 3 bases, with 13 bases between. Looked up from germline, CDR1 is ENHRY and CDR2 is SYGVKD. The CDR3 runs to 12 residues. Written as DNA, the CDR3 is TGTGCCACTACAGTTGGACTCTACGAGCAGTACTTC. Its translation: CATTVGLYEQYF.

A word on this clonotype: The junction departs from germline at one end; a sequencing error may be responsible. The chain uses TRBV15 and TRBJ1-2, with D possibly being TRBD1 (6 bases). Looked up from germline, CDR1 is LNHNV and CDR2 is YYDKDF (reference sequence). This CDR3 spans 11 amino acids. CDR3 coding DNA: TGTGCCACCAGCAGAGGCAGGGGCCGAATCTTC. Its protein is CATSRGRGRIF.

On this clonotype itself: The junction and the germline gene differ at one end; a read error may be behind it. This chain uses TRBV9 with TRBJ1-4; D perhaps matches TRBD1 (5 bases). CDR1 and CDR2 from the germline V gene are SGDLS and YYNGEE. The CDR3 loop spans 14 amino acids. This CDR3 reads CASSPRGRDEKLFF. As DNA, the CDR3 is TGCGCCAGCAGCCCCCGGGGCAGGGACGAAAAACTGTTTTTT.

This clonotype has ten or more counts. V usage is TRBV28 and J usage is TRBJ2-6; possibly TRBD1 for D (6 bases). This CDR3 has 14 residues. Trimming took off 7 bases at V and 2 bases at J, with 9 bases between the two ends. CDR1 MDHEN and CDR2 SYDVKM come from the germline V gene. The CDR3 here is CASNRVAGANVLTF. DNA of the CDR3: TGTGCCAGCAACAGGGTCGCTGGGGCCAACGTCCTGACTTTC. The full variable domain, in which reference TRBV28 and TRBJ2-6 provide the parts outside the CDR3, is DVKVTQSSRYLVKRTGEKVFLECVQDMDHENMFWYRQDPGLGLRLIYFSYDVKMKEKGDIPEGYSVSREKKERFSLILESASTNQTSMYLCASNRVAGANVLTFGAGSRLTVL.

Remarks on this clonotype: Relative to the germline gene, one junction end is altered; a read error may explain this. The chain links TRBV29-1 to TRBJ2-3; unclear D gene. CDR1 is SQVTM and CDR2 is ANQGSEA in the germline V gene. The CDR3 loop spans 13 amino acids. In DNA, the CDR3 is TGCAGCGTTGAACGAGAACTCGCAGATGCGCAGTATTTT. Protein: CSVERELADAQYF.

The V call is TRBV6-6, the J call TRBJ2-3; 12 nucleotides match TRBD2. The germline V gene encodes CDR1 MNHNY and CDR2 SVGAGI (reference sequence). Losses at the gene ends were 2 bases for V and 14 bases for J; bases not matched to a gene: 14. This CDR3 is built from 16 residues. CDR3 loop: CASSYHSVRLAGVRYF. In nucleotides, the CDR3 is TGTGCCAGCAGTTACCATTCGGTTAGACTAGCGGGAGTTCGGTATTTT.

The DNA of the CDR3 is TGCAGTGCCCCCAACACGGACAGGGGGTGGGATAATTCACCCCTCCACTTT. Translating gives CSAPNTDRGWDNSPLHF. J is TRBJ1-6 and V is TRBV20-1, with 10 bases that match TRBD1. The CDR3 is 17 residues long. The V and J ends lost 6 bases and 5 bases, in that order; junction bases with no gene match: 13. The germline gives CDR1 DFQATT, CDR2 SNEGSKA (reference sequence).

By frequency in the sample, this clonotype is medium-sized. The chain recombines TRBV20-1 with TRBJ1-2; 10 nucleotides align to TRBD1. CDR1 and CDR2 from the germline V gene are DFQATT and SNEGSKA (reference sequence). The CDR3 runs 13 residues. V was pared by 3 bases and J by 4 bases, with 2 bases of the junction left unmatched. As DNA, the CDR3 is TGCAGTGCTAGGAGGACAGGGGGCTATGGCTACACCTTC. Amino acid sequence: CSARRTGGYGYTF.

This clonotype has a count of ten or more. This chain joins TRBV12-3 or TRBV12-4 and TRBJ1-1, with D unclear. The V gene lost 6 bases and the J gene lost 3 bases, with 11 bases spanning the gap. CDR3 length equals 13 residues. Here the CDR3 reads CASREGGHTEAFF. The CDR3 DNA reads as TGTGCCAGCAGAGAGGGAGGGCACACTGAAGCTTTCTTT.

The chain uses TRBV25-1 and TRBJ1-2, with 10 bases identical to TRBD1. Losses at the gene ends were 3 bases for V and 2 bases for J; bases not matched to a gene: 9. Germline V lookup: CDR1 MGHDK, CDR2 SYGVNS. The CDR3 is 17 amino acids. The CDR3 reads CASSDPRPGQGNYGYTF. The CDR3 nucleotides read TGTGCCAGCAGTGACCCACGGCCGGGACAGGGGAACTATGGCTACACCTTC.

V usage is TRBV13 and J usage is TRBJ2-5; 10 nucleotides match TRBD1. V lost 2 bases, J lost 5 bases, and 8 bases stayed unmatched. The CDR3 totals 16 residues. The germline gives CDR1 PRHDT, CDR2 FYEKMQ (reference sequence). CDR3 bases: TGTGCCAGCAGCTTAAAGCCCCGGACAGGGGGGGAGACCCAGTACTTC. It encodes CASSLKPRTGGETQYF. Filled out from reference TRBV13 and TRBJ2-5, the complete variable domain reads AAGVIQSPRHLIKEKRETATLKCYPIPRHDTVYWYQQGPGQDPQFLISFYEKMQSDKGSIPDRFSAQQFSDYHSELNMSSLELGDSALYFCASSLKPRTGGETQYFGPGTRLLVL.

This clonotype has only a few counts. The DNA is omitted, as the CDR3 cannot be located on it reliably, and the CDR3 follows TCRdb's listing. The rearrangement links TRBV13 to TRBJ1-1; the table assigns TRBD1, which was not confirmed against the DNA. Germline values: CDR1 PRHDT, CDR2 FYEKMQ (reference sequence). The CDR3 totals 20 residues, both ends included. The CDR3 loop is CASSIYLCSDGGQLNTEAFF.

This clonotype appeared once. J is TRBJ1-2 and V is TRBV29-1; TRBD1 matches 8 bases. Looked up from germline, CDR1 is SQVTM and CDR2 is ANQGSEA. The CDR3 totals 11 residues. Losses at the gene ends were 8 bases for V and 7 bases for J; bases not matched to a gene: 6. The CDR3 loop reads CSPWTGFGYTF. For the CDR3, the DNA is TGCAGCCCGTGGACAGGGTTTGGCTACACCTTC.

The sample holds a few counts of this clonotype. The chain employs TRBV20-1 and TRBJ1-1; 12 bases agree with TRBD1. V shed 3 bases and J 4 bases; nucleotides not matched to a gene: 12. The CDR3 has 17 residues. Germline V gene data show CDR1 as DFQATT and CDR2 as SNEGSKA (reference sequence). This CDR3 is CSARPGQGARWVTEAFF. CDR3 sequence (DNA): TGCAGTGCTAGGCCGGGACAGGGGGCGCGGTGGGTCACTGAAGCTTTCTTT.

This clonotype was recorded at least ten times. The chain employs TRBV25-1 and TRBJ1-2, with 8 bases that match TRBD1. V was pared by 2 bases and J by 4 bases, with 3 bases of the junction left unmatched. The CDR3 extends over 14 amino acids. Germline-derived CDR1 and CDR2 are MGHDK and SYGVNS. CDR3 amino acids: CASSEVGQGYGYTF. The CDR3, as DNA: TGTGCCAGCAGTGAAGTAGGACAGGGCTATGGCTACACCTTC.

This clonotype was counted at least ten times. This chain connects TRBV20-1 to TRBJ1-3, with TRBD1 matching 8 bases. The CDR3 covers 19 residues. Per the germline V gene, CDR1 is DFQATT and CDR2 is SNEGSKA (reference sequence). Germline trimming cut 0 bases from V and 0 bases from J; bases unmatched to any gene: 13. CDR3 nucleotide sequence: TGCAGTGCTAGAGATGGGCCGGACAGGGCCACTCTCTCTGGAAACACCATATATTTT. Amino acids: CSARDGPDRATLSGNTIYF.

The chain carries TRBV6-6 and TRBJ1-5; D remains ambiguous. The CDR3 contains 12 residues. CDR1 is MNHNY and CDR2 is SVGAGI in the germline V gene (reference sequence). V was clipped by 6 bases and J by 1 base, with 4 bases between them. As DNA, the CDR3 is TGTGCCAGCAGGCGAAGCAATCAGCCCCAGCATTTT. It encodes CASRRSNQPQHF.

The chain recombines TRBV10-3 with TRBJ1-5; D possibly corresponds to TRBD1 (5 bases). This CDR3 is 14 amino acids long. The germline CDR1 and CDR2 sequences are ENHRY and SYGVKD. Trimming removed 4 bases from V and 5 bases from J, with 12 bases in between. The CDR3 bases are TGTGCCATCAGTGCGCAGGGTTCTGATCAGCCCCAGCATTTT. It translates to CAISAQGSDQPQHF.

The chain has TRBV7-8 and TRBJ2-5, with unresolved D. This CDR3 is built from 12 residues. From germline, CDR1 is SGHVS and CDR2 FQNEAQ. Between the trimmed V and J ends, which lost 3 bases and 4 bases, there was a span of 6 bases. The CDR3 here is CASSFPSETQYF. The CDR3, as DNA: TGTGCCAGCAGCTTTCCCTCAGAGACCCAGTACTTC.

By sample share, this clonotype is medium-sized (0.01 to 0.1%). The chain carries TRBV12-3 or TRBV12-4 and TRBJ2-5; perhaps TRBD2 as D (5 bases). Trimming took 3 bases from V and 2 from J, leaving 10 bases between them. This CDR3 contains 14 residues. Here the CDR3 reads CASSLAGRQETQYF. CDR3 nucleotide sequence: TGTGCCAGCAGTTTGGCGGGTCGTCAAGAGACCCAGTACTTC.

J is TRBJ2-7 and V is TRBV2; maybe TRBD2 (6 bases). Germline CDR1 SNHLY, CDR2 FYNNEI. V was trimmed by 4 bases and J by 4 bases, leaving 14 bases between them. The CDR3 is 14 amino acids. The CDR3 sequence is CASSVPGDLYEQYF. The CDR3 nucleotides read TGTGCCAGCAGTGTCCCGGGGGACTTGTACGAGCAGTACTTC.

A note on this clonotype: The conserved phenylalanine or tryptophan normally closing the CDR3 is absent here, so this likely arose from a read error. The CDR3 is CSTEANTGELFS. The CDR3 DNA is TGCAGCACAGAGGCGAACACCGGGGAGCTGTTTTCT. V gene TRBV20-1 combines with J gene TRBJ2-2; no reliable D call. Germline V gene lookup returns CDR1 DFQATT and CDR2 SNEGSKA (reference sequence). The CDR3 covers 12 residues.

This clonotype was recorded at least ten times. The CDR3 DNA reads as TGTGCCAGCAGCTTAAGGGGTTGGGGGGCTAGCGGGAGCTCCTACGAGCAGTACTTC. Protein sequence: CASSLRGWGASGSSYEQYF. This chain joins TRBV7-9 and TRBJ2-7, with 10 bases matching TRBD2. Germline V lookup: CDR1 SEHNR, CDR2 FQNEAQ (reference sequence). V dropped 2 bases and J dropped 0; count of bases not matched to a gene: 13. The CDR3 loop spans 19 amino acids.